This is a list of T cell receptor beta chains from one sample in a study of blood T cell repertoires in COVID-19. TCRdb keeps only in-frame clones here, not all; method: immunoSEQ multiplex PCR. The repertoire includes about 180,000 clones, around 80% of them detected once, and about 6.8% sits in the top ten. The sample consisted of peripheral blood. These receptors were collected from a man aged 65 to 79 with active or convalescent COVID-19. Both conserved end residues are trimmed from each CDR3.

j_call cdr3_length v_call cdr3_aa
TRBJ2-4 13 TRBV5-8 ASRDDRAGKNIQY
TRBJ1-5 12 TRBV6-2/TRBV6-3 ASRLGAINQPQH
TRBJ2-1 14 TRBV11-3 ASSEEGTGSYNEQF
TRBJ2-3 11 TRBV6-5 AILQGSTDTQY
TRBJ1-2 13 TRBV19 ASRSGSTGTSGYT
TRBJ1-5 14 TRBV6-2/TRBV6-3 ASSGAPGQSNQPQH
TRBJ1-1 11 TRBV7-8 ASSSQGETEAF
TRBJ1-2 13 TRBV30 AWSEQGVGGYGYT
TRBJ1-4 12 TRBV2 ASKEIATNEKLF
TRBJ2-7 14 TRBV11-2 ASSQLPGLDFHEQY
TRBJ2-1 10 TRBV2 ASMRGGDEQF
TRBJ2-3 13 TRBV3-1/TRBV3-2 ASSRRDLNTDTQY
TRBJ2-1 13 TRBV14 ASSPGGRAGWPQF
TRBJ2-1 10 TRBV12-3/TRBV12-4 ASSRRRSEQF
TRBJ1-1 17 TRBV4-3 ASSHAPWTLTGTSTEAF
TRBJ1-2 14 TRBV14 ASSQVRQGVRYGYT
TRBJ1-1 12 TRBV3-1/TRBV3-2 ASSQPDRFTEAF